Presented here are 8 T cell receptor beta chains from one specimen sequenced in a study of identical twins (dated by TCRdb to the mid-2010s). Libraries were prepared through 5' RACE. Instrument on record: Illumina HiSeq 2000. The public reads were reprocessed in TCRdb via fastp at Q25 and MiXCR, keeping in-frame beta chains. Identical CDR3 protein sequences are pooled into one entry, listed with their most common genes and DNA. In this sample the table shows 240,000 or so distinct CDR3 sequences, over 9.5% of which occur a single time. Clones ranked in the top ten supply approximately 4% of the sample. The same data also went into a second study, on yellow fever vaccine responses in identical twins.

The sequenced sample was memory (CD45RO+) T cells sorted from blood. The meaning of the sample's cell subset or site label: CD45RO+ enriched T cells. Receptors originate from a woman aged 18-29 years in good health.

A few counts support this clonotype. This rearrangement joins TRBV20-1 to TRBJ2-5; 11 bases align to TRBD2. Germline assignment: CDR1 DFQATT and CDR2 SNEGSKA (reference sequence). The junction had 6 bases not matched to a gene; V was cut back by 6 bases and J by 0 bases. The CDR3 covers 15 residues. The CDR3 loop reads CSATPSGGYQETQYF. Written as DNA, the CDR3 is TGCAGTGCCACCCCTAGCGGGGGGTACCAAGAGACCCAGTACTTC.

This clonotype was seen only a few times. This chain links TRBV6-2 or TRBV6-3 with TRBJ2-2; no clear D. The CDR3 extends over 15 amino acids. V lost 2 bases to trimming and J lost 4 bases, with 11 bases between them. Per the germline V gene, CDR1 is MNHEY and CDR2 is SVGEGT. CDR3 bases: TGTGCCAGCAGTTACCAAGAGGATGGCACCGGGGAGCTGTTTTTT. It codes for CASSYQEDGTGELFF.

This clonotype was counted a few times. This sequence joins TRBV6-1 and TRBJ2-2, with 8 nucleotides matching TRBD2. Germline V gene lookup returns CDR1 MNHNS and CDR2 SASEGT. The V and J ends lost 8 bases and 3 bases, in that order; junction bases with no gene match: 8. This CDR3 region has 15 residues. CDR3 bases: TGTGCCAGCCGGGAGGGCTCACTGGACACCGGGGAGCTGTTTTTT. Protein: CASREGSLDTGELFF.

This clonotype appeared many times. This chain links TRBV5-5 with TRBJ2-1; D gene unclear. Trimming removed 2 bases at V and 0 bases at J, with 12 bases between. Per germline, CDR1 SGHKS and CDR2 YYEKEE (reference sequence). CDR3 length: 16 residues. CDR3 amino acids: CASSFEQSRSYNEQFF. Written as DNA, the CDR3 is TGTGCCAGCAGCTTTGAACAGTCACGCTCCTACAATGAGCAGTTCTTC.

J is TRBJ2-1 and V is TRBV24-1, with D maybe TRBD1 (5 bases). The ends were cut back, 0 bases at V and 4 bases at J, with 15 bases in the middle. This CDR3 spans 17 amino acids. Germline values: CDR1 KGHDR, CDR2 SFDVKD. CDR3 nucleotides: TGTGCCACCAGTGATTTGCCAGGGCGTACGAAGTACAATGAGCAGTTCTTC. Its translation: CATSDLPGRTKYNEQFF.

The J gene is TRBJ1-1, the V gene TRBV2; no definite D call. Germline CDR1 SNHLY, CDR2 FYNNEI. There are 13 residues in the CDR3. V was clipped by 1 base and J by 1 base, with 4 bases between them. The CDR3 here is CASSEDENTEAFF. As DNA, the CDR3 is TGTGCCAGCAGTGAAGACGAGAACACTGAAGCTTTCTTT.

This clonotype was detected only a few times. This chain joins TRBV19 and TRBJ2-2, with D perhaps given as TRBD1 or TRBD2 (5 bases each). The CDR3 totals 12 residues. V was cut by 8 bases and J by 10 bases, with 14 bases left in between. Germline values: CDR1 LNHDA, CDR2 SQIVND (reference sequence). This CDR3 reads CASEKSGTELFF. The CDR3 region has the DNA TGTGCCAGTGAAAAGTCGGGGACGGAGCTGTTTTTT. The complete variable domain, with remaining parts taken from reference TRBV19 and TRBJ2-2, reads DGGITQSPKYLFRKEGQNVTLSCEQNLNHDAMYWYRQDPGQGLRLIYYSQIVNDFQKGDIAEGYSVSREKKESFPLTVTSAQKNPTAFYLCASEKSGTELFFGEGSRLTVL.

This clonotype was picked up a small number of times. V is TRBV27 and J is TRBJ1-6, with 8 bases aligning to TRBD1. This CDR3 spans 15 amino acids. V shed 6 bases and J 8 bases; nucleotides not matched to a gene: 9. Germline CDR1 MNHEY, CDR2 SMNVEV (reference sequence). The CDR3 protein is CASRKPTGAYSPLHF. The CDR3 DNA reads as TGTGCCAGCAGGAAACCGACAGGGGCGTATTCACCCCTCCACTTT.